This TCR beta chain was retrieved from a study of metastatic and nonmetastatic thyroid tumors. MiXCR reprocessed the PCR reads for TCRdb. This repertoire shows approximately 84,000 clones, 15% found once; its top ten account for roughly 3.9%. Note on this clone: A read error is possible here, since a much larger clone lies one base away.

Patients had received no treatment of any kind before thyroid surgery. Germline V gene sequence: CDR1 KGHSH, CDR2 LQKENI. This CDR3 comprises 15 residues. The J gene is TRBJ2-5, the V gene TRBV18, with a tentative D call TRBD1 (6 bases). Sequenced sample: blood. This clonotype originated in a female donor with papillary thyroid cancer or a benign thyroid nodule (not recorded which). Some clones in this sample may be carry-over from other donors' samples. The chain's CDR3 is CASSPQQGLQDTQYF. The CDR3 coding sequence is TGTGCCAGCTCACCACAACAGGGCCTCCAAGATACCCAGTACTTC.